The rows below give T cell receptor beta chains drawn from one sample of a study of cytomegalovirus exposure and HLA in healthy donors. Measured with immunoSEQ multiplex PCR; TCRdb has only the in-frame clones, and not every one. The profile shows approximately 150,000 clones, 65% to 85% of them singletons. Sequenced input: PBMCs. These receptors were obtained from a man over 45 in good health and CMV-seropositive. The CDR3 runs from the conserved cysteine through the conserved F or W. D genes are given only for firm matches. Clone sizes are given selectively: once, few, many, or a class where the clone is expanded.

TRBV14	-	TRBJ2-1	TRBD2	TGTGCCAGCAGCTTCGGGAGGTCTCCCAATGAGCAGTTCTTC	CASSFGRSPNEQFF
TRBV5-6	-	TRBJ2-5	-	TGTGCCAGCAGCTTGGAGAGGGGGGAGACCCAGTACTTC	CASSLERGETQYF
TRBV7-9	-	TRBJ2-2	TRBD1	TGTGCCAGCAGCCGTCCAGGGGGCTCGGACACCGGGGAGCTGTTTTTT	CASSRPGGSDTGELFF
TRBV9	-	TRBJ1-4	TRBD1	TGTGCCAGCAGCGTCGACAGGGGCCATGAAAAACTGTTTTTT	CASSVDRGHEKLFF
TRBV7-9	-	TRBJ1-4	TRBD1	TGTGCCAGCAGCTGGACAGGCGGAAATGAAAAACTGTTTTTT	CASSWTGGNEKLFF
TRBV10-1	-	TRBJ2-4	TRBD2	TGCGCCAGCAGTCAGACTAGCGGACTAGCCAAAAACATTCAGTACTTC	CASSQTSGLAKNIQYF
TRBV15	few	TRBJ2-3	-	TGTGCCACCAGCAGAGCGAGACAGAACACAGATACGCAGTATTTT	CATSRARQNTDTQYF
TRBV7-6	-	TRBJ2-1	-	TGTGCCAGCAGCTTAGAGAATTACAGGGAGCAGTTCTTC	CASSLENYREQFF
TRBV4-1	-	TRBJ1-1	-	TGCGCCAGCAGCCAAGAGAGCAGGGGCAGCTCGGAAGCTTTCTTT	CASSQESRGSSEAFF
TRBV27	-	TRBJ1-1	TRBD1	TGTGCCAGCAGGTGGACAGGGGTGAACACTGAAGCTTTCTTT	CASRWTGVNTEAFF
TRBV5-6	-	TRBJ2-1	TRBD2	TGTGCCAGCAGCTTGTATGCGGGGGGGAACAATGAGCAGTTCTTC	CASSLYAGGNNEQFF
TRBV4-1	few	TRBJ1-1	-	TGCGCCAGCAGCCTTCGGATCGGGGACACCTCAGCACCCGACTTT	CASSLRIGDTSAPDF
TRBV5-1	-	TRBJ1-5	-	TGCGCCAGCAGCTTCGATCAGGATCAGCCCCAGCATTTT	CASSFDQDQPQHF
TRBV7-3	once	TRBJ2-1	TRBD2	TGTGCCAGCACCGAATATAGCGGGGGGGCCGCTAATGAGCAGTTCTTC	CASTEYSGGAANEQFF
TRBV10-3	-	TRBJ1-5	-	TGTGCCATCAGTGAGGGCCAGCCCCAGCATTTT	CAISEGQPQHF
TRBV9	-	TRBJ2-6	TRBD1	TGTGCCAGCAGCATTGACAGGGCTGGGGCCAACGTCCTGACTTTC	CASSIDRAGANVLTF
TRBV13	-	TRBJ1-4	TRBD1	TGTGCCAGCAGCTCCTCGGACAGGGAAGGGCGTAATGAAAAACTGTTTTTT	CASSSSDREGRNEKLFF
TRBV7-2	once	TRBJ1-2	TRBD1	TGTGCCAGCAGACCAGCGCGCCGGGGACAGGATCTGGAGACCTATGGCTACACCTTC	CASRPARRGQDLETYGYTF
TRBV18	-	TRBJ2-1	-	TGTGCCAGCTCACCTGAAACGGCCGGATACTACAACTCCTACAATGAGCAGTTCTTC	CASSPETAGYYNSYNEQFF
TRBV28	-	TRBJ1-2	TRBD1	TGTGCCAGCAGTTCCCGGACAGGGTCAGGCTATGGCTACACCTTC	CASSSRTGSGYGYTF
TRBV2	-	TRBJ2-3	TRBD2	TGTGCCAGCATGGAGCTAGCGGGGGGGCCTAGCACAGATACGCAGTATTTT	CASMELAGGPSTDTQYF
TRBV10-2	-	TRBJ2-5	TRBD2	TGCGCCAGCAGTGATCGGGGGGGGGTTTTGGAGACCCAGTACTTC	CASSDRGGVLETQYF